Presented here are 11 T cell receptor beta chains from one specimen sequenced in a study of blood T cell repertoires in COVID-19. This table comes from immunoSEQ multiplex PCR, and its TCRdb copy is limited to in-frame clones, with some not included. The table records 250,000 or so clones, about 80% of them present only once. The sequenced sample was peripheral blood. The receptor source for this set is a woman older than 75 with acute or convalescent COVID-19.

The chain carries TRBV25-1 and TRBJ2-1; tentative D call: TRBD2 (6 bases). This CDR3 has 15 residues. V was pared by 2 bases and J by 8 bases, with 16 bases between. Germline loops: CDR1 MGHDK, CDR2 SYGVNS. The CDR3, as DNA: TGTGCCAGCAGTGAAGGGACCCCCGGGAGCGATGAGCAGTTCTTC. This sequence encodes CASSEGTPGSDEQFF. The variable domain in full, completed from reference TRBV25-1 and TRBJ2-1, reads EADIYQTPRYLVIGTGKKITLECSQTMGHDKMYWYQQDPGMELHLIHYSYGVNSTEKGDLSSESTVSRIRTEHFPLTLESARPSHTSQYLCASSEGTPGSDEQFFGPGTRLTVL.

J is TRBJ2-7 and V is TRBV7-9; D is ambiguous. The V gene's germline CDR1 is SEHNR and CDR2 FQNEAQ (reference sequence). This CDR3 has 11 amino acids. Trimming took off 6 bases at V and 4 bases at J, with 7 bases between the two ends. The CDR3 here is CASRAGYEQYF. CDR3 coding DNA: TGTGCCAGCAGGGCAGGATACGAGCAGTACTTC.

J is TRBJ1-2 and V is TRBV6-5; D gene ambiguous. The CDR3 sequence is 15 residues long. The ends were cut back, 3 bases at V and 2 bases at J, with 13 bases in the middle. CDR1 and CDR2 from the germline V gene are MNHEY and SVGAGI. CDR3 sequence: CASSYGGNKNYGYTF. Written as DNA, the CDR3 is TGTGCCAGCAGTTATGGAGGGAATAAGAACTATGGCTACACCTTC.

This rearrangement joins TRBV27 to TRBJ2-5; 8 bases line up with TRBD2. This CDR3 has 16 amino acids. Looked up from germline, CDR1 is MNHEY and CDR2 is SMNVEV (reference sequence). The trim removed 9 bases at V and 4 bases at J, leaving 16 bases unmatched. The chain's CDR3 is CASKREGPGNRETQYF. The DNA for the CDR3 is TGTGCCAGTAAACGGGAGGGCCCGGGGAACCGAGAGACCCAGTACTTC.

This clone was recorded once. The V and J genes are TRBV7-2 and TRBJ2-1; the D is unclear. CDR3 length equals 14 residues. The V and J ends lost 8 bases and 4 bases respectively, with 15 bases between them. Per the germline V gene, CDR1 is SGHTA and CDR2 is FQGNSA. CDR3: CASENPLLYNEQFF. Here the CDR3 DNA reads TGTGCCAGCGAAAACCCGCTACTTTACAATGAGCAGTTCTTC.

The chain is built from TRBV7-9 and TRBJ2-2; 12 nucleotides match TRBD2. Germline CDR1 SEHNR, CDR2 FQNEAQ (reference sequence). The CDR3 loop spans 18 amino acids. V dropped 5 bases and J dropped 6; count of bases not matched to a gene: 13. The chain's CDR3 is CASSPQLPASGGAGELFF. The CDR3 DNA follows: TGTGCCAGCAGCCCGCAGCTCCCGGCTAGCGGGGGGGCCGGGGAGCTGTTTTTT.

This clone was counted only a few times. The J gene is TRBJ2-1, the V gene TRBV7-2; 9 bases are a match to TRBD2. Germline V gene data show CDR1 as SGHTA and CDR2 as FQGNSA. This CDR3 contains 15 residues. With 4 bases clipped from V and 7 bases from J, the junction kept 8 bases outside the gene matches. CDR3: CASSSVAGGQNEQFF. Written as DNA, the CDR3 is TGTGCCAGCAGCTCCGTGGCGGGAGGGCAAAATGAGCAGTTCTTC.

The chain uses TRBV2 and TRBJ1-1; unclear D gene. The CDR3 is 12 residues long. Between the trimmed V and J ends, which lost 2 bases and 3 bases, there was a span of 4 bases. CDR1 is SNHLY and CDR2 is FYNNEI in the germline V gene. The CDR3 region is CASSEQDTEAFF. CDR3 nucleotide sequence: TGTGCCAGCAGTGAACAGGACACTGAAGCTTTCTTT.

The genes are TRBV2 and TRBJ1-1, with D perhaps matching TRBD1 (5 bases). V lost 4 bases and J 4 bases, leaving 13 bases between the germline ends. Germline loops: CDR1 SNHLY, CDR2 FYNNEI. This CDR3 region has 14 residues. The chain's CDR3 is CASSVSEGFTEAFF. CDR3 coding DNA: TGTGCCAGCAGTGTATCGGAGGGGTTCACTGAAGCTTTCTTT. The full variable domain, with the rest looked up from reference TRBV2 and TRBJ1-1, is EPEVTQTPSHQVTQMGQEVILRCVPISNHLYFYWYRQILGQKVEFLVSFYNNEISEKSEIFDDQFSVERPDGSNFTLKIRSTKLEDSAMYFCASSVSEGFTEAFFGQGTRLTVV.

The CDR3 sequence is CASSLDAGAWNTEAFF. The CDR3 DNA reads as TGCGCCAGCAGCTTGGACGCCGGAGCCTGGAACACTGAAGCTTTCTTT. J is TRBJ1-1 and V is TRBV5-1; no clear D gene. Germline CDR1 and CDR2: SGHRS and YFSETQ. CDR3 length equals 16 residues. The V end was cut by 0 bases, the J end by 1 base, with 13 bases between.

The rearrangement joins TRBV10-3 to TRBJ1-2; D uncertain. The CDR3 sequence is 13 residues long. CDR1 is ENHRY and CDR2 is SYGVKD in the germline V gene. V was pared by 2 bases and J by 6 bases, with 10 bases between. The CDR3 protein is CAISEMDLDGYTF. The CDR3 DNA sequence: TGTGCCATCAGTGAGATGGACTTGGATGGCTACACCTTC.